This T cell receptor beta chain was profiled in a study of shared clonotypes between healthy human individuals. Across the study: Three plates were used per donor for CD4 naive, three for CD4 memory, two for CD8 naive and one for CD8 memory.

Naive CD8 cells comprised CD45RO-negative, CCR7-positively selected cells, excluding terminally differentiated effector memory CD45RA+ cells. The repertoire was sequenced with immunoSEQ multiplex PCR; TCRdb's copy has only in-frame clones and lacks some. The repertoire holds around 1.9 million clones, with over 85% as singletons. V gave up 3 bases and J gave up 5 bases; unmatched junction bases: 16. The CDR3 has 18 amino acids. In germline, CDR1 is SGHTA, CDR2 FQGNSA. V gene TRBV7-2 combines with J gene TRBJ2-1; 7 nucleotides agree with TRBD2. This sequence originates from a man younger than 30 in good health. Some clones in this sample may be carry-over from other donors' samples. The material sequenced was naive CD8+ T cells from PBMCs. The chain's CDR3 is CASSLGLPPSGRHNEQFF. For the CDR3, the DNA is TGTGCCAGCAGCTTGGGACTTCCCCCTAGCGGTCGTCACAATGAGCAGTTCTTC.